A selection of T cell receptor beta chains follows, all from one sample in a study of T cells after yellow fever vaccination. MiXCR, applied by TCRdb to the 5' RACE reads, yields one record per CDR3 protein. The sample shows about 580,000 distinct CDR3 sequences, less than 20% of them seen only once. Sequenced here: PBMCs, sampled about 5 days after the first yellow fever vaccination. These receptors were taken from a man younger than 30 who received the YFV17D yellow fever vaccine. Each CDR3 is given with its conserved first and last residue. Clone size is given for some rows only: seen once, a few or many times, or a class if the clone is expanded.

cdr3_aa j_call clone_size v_call cdr3_length
CSVVGQGGHEQYF TRBJ2-7 few TRBV29-1 13
CASSLGGGNEAFF TRBJ1-1 . TRBV6-1 13
CASSQEASGWNEQFF TRBJ2-1 . TRBV4-1 15
CASSKLAGGQETQYF TRBJ2-5 many TRBV6-1 15
CASSVGLPPYEQYF TRBJ2-7 few TRBV3-1 14
CASSDRQGATDTQYF TRBJ2-3 . TRBV5-5 15
CASSQSHSQKLFF TRBJ1-4 . TRBV4-1 13
CASSGQGANPQHF TRBJ1-5 . TRBV7-9 13
CASSRTASPYGYTF TRBJ1-2 . TRBV3-1 14
CSARGSRGYTEAFF TRBJ1-1 few TRBV20-1 14
CASRLRLAGSIEQYF TRBJ2-7 few TRBV7-2 15
CASSGTGEKLFF TRBJ1-4 many TRBV28 12
CASSRTSLTETQYF TRBJ2-5 few TRBV7-2 14
CASSFRAVDYTF TRBJ1-2 . TRBV12-3/TRBV12-4 12
CASSLARTGKTYGYTF TRBJ1-2 . TRBV7-2 16
CASSLLRTGVKNEQFF TRBJ2-1 . TRBV11-2 16
CASTRRGPGAYNEQFF TRBJ2-1 few TRBV7-2 16
CASSYRRGQNEQFF TRBJ2-1 . TRBV28 14
CASLGLSGANVLTF TRBJ2-6 . TRBV6-1 14
CASSYSAGSSYEQYF TRBJ2-7 . TRBV6-2/TRBV6-3 15
CASSSQDTQYF TRBJ2-3 . TRBV5-1 11
CASSDGAYSNQPQHF TRBJ1-5 . TRBV10-2 15
CASTQGGGNTETQYF TRBJ2-5 few TRBV6-1 15
CASSVRGGNQPQHF TRBJ1-5 . TRBV7-2 14
CASSRTDGYYQPQHF TRBJ1-5 few TRBV12-3/TRBV12-4 15
CASNFIERGQGDTQYF TRBJ2-3 . TRBV5-1 16
CASSHPGRHTGELFF TRBJ2-2 . TRBV4-2 15
CSASPSGLSVDTQYF TRBJ2-3 . TRBV20-1 15
CASSLTGGGGYGYTF TRBJ1-2 few TRBV7-3 15
CASSQDRGGNREAFF TRBJ1-1 . TRBV4-2 15
CTSGGLELDTQYF TRBJ2-3 few TRBV12-3/TRBV12-4 13
CASSVARDTEAFF TRBJ1-1 . TRBV9 13
CASSFGTAANYGYTF TRBJ1-2 . TRBV9 15
CASSYSPITSPLHF TRBJ1-6 few TRBV6-5 14
CASSQLVGSWYGELFF TRBJ2-2 . TRBV4-3 16
CASSPPSGSSYNEQFF TRBJ2-1 few TRBV18 16
CASSRGTGGDNEQFF TRBJ2-1 few TRBV7-3 15
CASSRRYRLLQAQHF TRBJ1-5 few TRBV28 15
CASSGGDSNQPQHF TRBJ1-5 few TRBV9 14
CASSFSSTPYNEQFF TRBJ2-1 . TRBV5-1 15
CSAREGVGTEAFF TRBJ1-1 few TRBV20-1 13
CASSTGSGDTEAFF TRBJ1-1 few TRBV12-3/TRBV12-4 14
CATSDWNRGGVDTDTQYF TRBJ2-3 few TRBV24-1 18
CASSQPSVETQYF TRBJ2-5 . TRBV4-1 13
CASSRRDLVDTQYF TRBJ2-3 few TRBV5-4 14
CASSESGGAPFF TRBJ2-1 . TRBV2 12
CASSFYSGRDTDTQYF TRBJ2-3 . TRBV12-3/TRBV12-4 16
CASSLIVHEQFF TRBJ2-1 . TRBV7-9 12
CASSPRGLAENTGELFF TRBJ2-2 . TRBV3-1 17
CASFQENTGELFF TRBJ2-2 many TRBV12-3/TRBV12-4 13
CASSLSTALGETQYF TRBJ2-5 . TRBV5-1 15
CASSLGGDVTHEQFF TRBJ2-1 few TRBV7-9 15
CASSQDASSGGPGELFF TRBJ2-2 few TRBV4-1 17
CASSPPGPVGGYTF TRBJ1-2 few TRBV28 14
CASSFIPRGGPDTQYF TRBJ2-3 few TRBV6-5 16
CASSTGQGWVNEQFF TRBJ2-1 few TRBV2 15
CASSLYIQPQHF TRBJ1-5 few TRBV12-3/TRBV12-4 12